There are a few counts of the clone carrying this TCR beta chain. Plated together were around 200,000 CFSE-labeled responder cells and around 200,000 irradiated, violet-dye-labeled stimulator cells. This sample is drawn from a study of graft-versus-host responses after intestinal transplantation. The protocol was immunoSEQ multiplex PCR, while the TCRdb copy is restricted to in-frame clones and leaves out a portion. In the table there are around 21,000 clones, 33% of which are singletons. This receptor was obtained from a human patient who received an intestinal transplant. The input for sequencing was alloreactive CD8+ T cells from a mixed lymphocyte reaction culture, taken before intestinal transplant. The subset was: CFSE-low proliferating T cells sorted from roughly six-day pre-transplant mixed lymphocyte reaction (GvH or HvG direction).

This CDR3 reads CASSTVAGYEQYF. Written as DNA, the CDR3 is TGTGCCAGCAGCACAGTGGCGGGCTACGAGCAGTACTTC. This chain uses TRBV2 with TRBJ2-7, with D possibly being TRBD2 (5 bases). The CDR3 has 13 amino acids. Germline lookup yields CDR1 SNHLY and CDR2 FYNNEI. V was trimmed by 6 bases and J by 3 bases, leaving 12 bases between them.